These 17 T cell receptor beta chains were sequenced from one sample in a study of somatic mutations in cytotoxic T cells in rheumatoid arthritis. Clones were sequenced by immunoSEQ multiplex PCR, and TCRdb holds only the in-frame ones, with some missing. The profile shows fewer than 20,000 clones, roughly 77% of them singletons. The sample consisted of CD8+ T cells sorted from blood. These receptor sequences come from an adult with rheumatoid arthritis.

CDR3 region: CASSWPKSGGASRTGELFF. The CDR3 DNA follows: TGTGCCAGCAGTTGGCCAAAATCCGGGGGCGCATCGAGGACCGGGGAGCTGTTTTTT. This rearrangement joins TRBV28 to TRBJ2-2; D may correspond to TRBD1 or TRBD2 (6 bases each). The CDR3 contains 19 residues. Looked up from germline, CDR1 is MDHEN and CDR2 is SYDVKM. The V end lost 4 bases, the J end lost 5 bases, and 26 bases lay between the germline ends. The full variable domain, in which reference TRBV28 and TRBJ2-2 provide the parts outside the CDR3, is DVKVTQSSRYLVKRTGEKVFLECVQDMDHENMFWYRQDPGLGLRLIYFSYDVKMKEKGDIPEGYSVSREKKERFSLILESASTNQTSMYLCASSWPKSGGASRTGELFFGEGSRLTVL.

V and J are TRBV7-9 and TRBJ2-2, with D hard to call. Germline CDR1 and CDR2: SEHNR and FQNEAQ (reference sequence). This CDR3 has 14 residues. Trimming stripped 1 base from V and 6 bases from J, with 9 bases between. The CDR3 DNA reads as TGTGCCAGCAGCTTAGTTTTGGAGTCCGGGGAGCTGTTTTTT. Protein product: CASSLVLESGELFF.

The rearrangement links TRBV7-9 to TRBJ2-7, with D unresolved. This CDR3 has 12 residues. Germline CDR1 and CDR2: SEHNR and FQNEAQ (reference sequence). Trimming cost V 5 bases and J 6 bases, with 11 bases left between them. Here the CDR3 reads CASSPSEREQYV. CDR3 DNA sequence: TGTGCCAGCAGCCCCAGTGAGCGCGAGCAGTACGTC.

The chain uses TRBV6-4 and TRBJ2-3; 11 bases are shared with TRBD2. After removal of 0 bases from V and 2 bases from J, the junction contained 4 bases not matched to a gene. Germline-derived CDR1 and CDR2 are MRHNA and SNTAGT. This CDR3 has 17 residues. The CDR3 coding sequence is TGTGCCAGCAGTGACTCGGCTAGCGGGGGGCCCACAGATACGCAGTATTTT. It translates to CASSDSASGGPTDTQYF.

This clone was seen a few times. This rearrangement joins TRBV7-9 to TRBJ2-2, with D uncertain. Trimming took 1 base from V and 7 from J, leaving 16 bases between them. This CDR3 spans 16 amino acids. Germline CDR1 is SEHNR and CDR2 is FQNEAQ (reference sequence). The CDR3 spells CASSLVGSIFVGELFF. The CDR3 DNA is TGTGCCAGCAGCTTAGTAGGCAGCATTTTCGTCGGGGAGCTGTTTTTT. Based on the CDR3 plus reference TRBV7-9 and TRBJ2-2, the full variable domain is DTGVSQNPRHKITKRGQNVTFRCDPISEHNRLYWYRQTLGQGPEFLTYFQNEAQLEKSRLLSDRFSAERPKGSFSTLEIQRTEQGDSAMYLCASSLVGSIFVGELFFGEGSRLTVL.

The J gene is TRBJ2-1, the V gene TRBV6-4; possibly TRBD2 for D (6 bases). Trimming pared 3 bases from V and 8 bases from J, leaving 14 bases between. CDR1 MRHNA and CDR2 SNTAGT come from the germline V gene. The CDR3 has 14 residues. CDR3 sequence reads: CASSENPGVYEQFF. The CDR3 region has the DNA TGTGCCAGCAGTGAGAACCCGGGGGTCTATGAGCAGTTCTTC.

In this sample, this clone is medium-sized. The V gene is TRBV4-2, the J gene TRBJ2-1; TRBD2 matches 10 bases. Trimming at V came to 0 bases and at J to 3 bases, leaving 5 bases not matched to a gene. The CDR3 runs 17 residues. Germline CDR1 and CDR2: LGHNA and YNFKEQ. Written as DNA, the CDR3 is TGTGCCAGCAGCCAAGAGTCTAGCGGGGGAGGCTACAATGAGCAGTTCTTC. It encodes CASSQESSGGGYNEQFF.

The chain employs TRBV7-6 and TRBJ2-3; D remains unclear. Trimming removed 3 bases from V and 2 bases from J, with 15 bases in between. From germline, CDR1 is SGHVS and CDR2 FNYEAQ. The length of the CDR3 is 16 residues. CDR3 DNA: TGTGCCAGCAGCTTCAGGCTGGGCCCTAACACAGATACGCAGTATTTT. It specifies CASSFRLGPNTDTQYF. Filled out from reference TRBV7-6 and TRBJ2-3, the complete variable domain reads GAGVSQSPRYKVTKRGQDVALRCDPISGHVSLYWYRQALGQGPEFLTYFNYEAQQDKSGLPNDRFSAERPEGSISTLTIQRTEQRDSAMYRCASSFRLGPNTDTQYFGPGTRLTVL.

The CDR3 protein is CASSDSGNPSLYGYTF. The CDR3 DNA follows: TGTGCCAGCAGTGACTCGGGAAACCCTTCCCTCTATGGCTACACCTTC. This rearrangement joins TRBV2 to TRBJ1-2; D is unclear. The V gene's germline CDR1 is SNHLY and CDR2 FYNNEI. The germline V and J ends were trimmed by 3 bases and 4 bases, with 18 bases remaining between them. The CDR3 is made up of 16 amino acids. Combining the CDR3 with reference TRBV2 and TRBJ1-2 gives the whole variable domain EPEVTQTPSHQVTQMGQEVILRCVPISNHLYFYWYRQILGQKVEFLVSFYNNEISEKSEIFDDQFSVERPDGSNFTLKIRSTKLEDSAMYFCASSDSGNPSLYGYTFGSGTRLTVV.

The rearrangement joins TRBV6-5 to TRBJ2-7, with D possibly matching TRBD1 (6 bases). The V end was cut by 2 bases, the J end by 2 bases, with 10 bases between. Germline assignment: CDR1 MNHEY and CDR2 SVGAGI. The CDR3 has 14 amino acids. The CDR3 DNA is TGTGCCAGCAGTTACGGAGAGGGGGCCTACGAGCAGTACTTC. Protein sequence: CASSYGEGAYEQYF.

The genes are TRBV27 and TRBJ1-5; 10 positions agree with TRBD1. Germline loops: CDR1 MNHEY, CDR2 SMNVEV (reference sequence). V lost 5 bases to trimming and J lost 5 bases; unmatched junction nucleotides: 9. The CDR3 spans 16 residues. CDR3 region: CASSPRGQGLYQPQHF. CDR3 bases: TGTGCCAGCAGTCCAAGGGGACAGGGGTTGTATCAGCCCCAGCATTTT.

The chain combines TRBV5-1 with TRBJ1-1, with 7 bases aligning to TRBD1. CDR1 and CDR2 (germline): SGHRS, YFSETQ. The CDR3 spans 17 residues. The J segment lost 0 bases and the V segment lost 0 bases, leaving 8 bases of the junction unmatched. The CDR3 DNA follows: TGCGCCAGCAGCTTGGTCCACAGGGGACTAGTGAACACTGAAGCTTTCTTT. The encoded protein is CASSLVHRGLVNTEAFF. Looking up the rest from reference TRBV5-1 and TRBJ1-1 gives the full variable domain: KAGVTQTPRYLIKTRGQQVTLSCSPISGHRSVSWYQQTPGQGLQFLFEYFSETQRNKGNFPGRFSGRQFSNSRSEMNVSTLELGDSALYLCASSLVHRGLVNTEAFFGQGTRLTVV.

Remarks on this clone: One end of the junction varies from germline; a read error may be responsible. The CDR3 here is CASNWGRSPF. The CDR3 DNA sequence: TGTGCCAGCAATTGGGGCAGGTCCCCTTTC. This chain connects TRBV11-2 to TRBJ1-2, with D possibly matching TRBD1 (5 bases). Germline CDR1 reads SGHAT; CDR2 reads FQNNGV. The CDR3 is made up of 10 amino acids.

This clone was picked up a small number of times. The chain couples TRBV2 to TRBJ2-5; no reliable D call. The V gene lost 6 bases and the J gene lost 0 bases, with 5 bases spanning the gap. This CDR3 is 12 amino acids long. The germline V gene has CDR1 SNHLY and CDR2 FYNNEI. The CDR3, as DNA: TGTGCCAGCAGCTTAGACCAAGAGACCCAGTACTTC. Translating gives CASSLDQETQYF. The entire variable domain, with the rest obtained from reference TRBV2 and TRBJ2-5, is as follows: EPEVTQTPSHQVTQMGQEVILRCVPISNHLYFYWYRQILGQKVEFLVSFYNNEISEKSEIFDDQFSVERPDGSNFTLKIRSTKLEDSAMYFCASSLDQETQYFGPGTRLLVL.

This rearrangement joins TRBV21-1 to TRBJ2-5; TRBD2 is the table's D call and was not checked against the DNA. TRBV21-1 has pseudogene status. The CDR3 runs 9 residues. CDR3 bases: TGTGCCGCCCACTTCCCCCAGTACTTC. This translates into CAAHFPQYF.

V usage is TRBV4-1 and J usage is TRBJ2-6; 7 bases line up with TRBD1. Germline V gives CDR1 MGHRA, CDR2 YSYEKL. The CDR3 spans 16 residues. After removal of 1 base from V and 4 bases from J, the junction contained 4 bases not matched to a gene. The CDR3 sequence: CASSQVTGVGANVLTF. The CDR3, as DNA: TGCGCCAGCAGCCAAGTCACAGGGGTGGGGGCCAACGTCCTGACTTTC.

This chain connects TRBV6-5 to TRBJ1-1; 7 bases match TRBD1. Germline V lookup: CDR1 MNHEY, CDR2 SVGAGI. V shed 5 bases and J 6 bases; nucleotides not matched to a gene: 9. This CDR3 is 14 amino acids long. Here the CDR3 DNA reads TGTGCCAGCAGTCCCACAGGGGTAGGCGCTGAAGCTTTCTTT. Translation: CASSPTGVGAEAFF.